This T cell receptor (beta chain) was observed in a study of T cell responses to AZD1222 COVID-19 vaccine. Trimming took off 10 bases at V and 0 bases at J, with 19 bases between the two ends. This CDR3 comprises 17 residues. Assay: immunoSEQ multiplex PCR; the TCRdb copy retains only in-frame clones and omits some. The data show fewer than 90,000 clones, 86% seen once. The source is an adult who received the AZD1222 COVID-19 vaccine. Material: peripheral blood, obtained 28 days after the second AZD1222 dose. This sequence joins TRBV23-1 and TRBJ2-6; the D gene is possibly TRBD1 (6 bases). TRBV23-1 has ORF status, its function being uncertain. In nucleotides, the CDR3 is TGCGCCATTGGGTCCGGGACAAAAATCTCTGGGGCCAACGTCCTGACTTTC. Its translation: CAIGSGTKISGANVLTF.